The following is a T cell receptor (beta chain) sequence with its context. The data were obtained in a study of T cell repertoires in ileal Crohn's disease. V was clipped by 1 base and J by 7 bases; unmatched bases: 7. Looked up from germline, CDR1 is SGHDT and CDR2 is YYEEEE. This CDR3 comprises 15 residues. Sequencing was performed with immunoSEQ multiplex PCR; in TCRdb, only in-frame clones are kept and a portion is missing. This sample has about 30,000 clones, with about 81% found just once. This TCR came from an adult with Crohn's disease. Sequenced input: ileal tissue. The J gene is TRBJ2-1, the V gene TRBV5-6; 8 bases agree with TRBD1. Here the CDR3 reads CASSLTTGVGNEQFF. DNA for the CDR3: TGTGCCAGCAGCTTGACGACAGGGGTGGGTAATGAGCAGTTCTTC.